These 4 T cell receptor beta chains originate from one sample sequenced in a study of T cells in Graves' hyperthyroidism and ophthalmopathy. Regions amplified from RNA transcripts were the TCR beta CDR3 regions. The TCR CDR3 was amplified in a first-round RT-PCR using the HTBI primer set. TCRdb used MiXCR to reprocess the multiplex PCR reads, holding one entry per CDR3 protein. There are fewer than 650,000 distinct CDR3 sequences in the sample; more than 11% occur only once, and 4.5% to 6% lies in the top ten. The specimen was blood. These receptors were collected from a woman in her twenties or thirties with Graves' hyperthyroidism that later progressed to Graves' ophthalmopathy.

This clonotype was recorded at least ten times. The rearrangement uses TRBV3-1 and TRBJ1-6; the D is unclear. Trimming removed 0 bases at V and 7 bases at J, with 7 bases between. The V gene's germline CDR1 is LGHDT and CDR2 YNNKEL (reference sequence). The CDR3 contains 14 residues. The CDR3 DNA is TGTGCCAGCAGCCAAGACAGCCTAAATTCACCCCTCCACTTT. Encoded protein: CASSQDSLNSPLHF.

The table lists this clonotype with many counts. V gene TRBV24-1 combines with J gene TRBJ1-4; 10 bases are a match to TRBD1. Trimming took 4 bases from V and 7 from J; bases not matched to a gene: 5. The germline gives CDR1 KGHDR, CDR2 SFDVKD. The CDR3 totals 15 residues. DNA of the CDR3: TGTGCCACCAGTGACTCGGGACAGGGGAGTGAAAAACTGTTTTTT. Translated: CATSDSGQGSEKLFF.

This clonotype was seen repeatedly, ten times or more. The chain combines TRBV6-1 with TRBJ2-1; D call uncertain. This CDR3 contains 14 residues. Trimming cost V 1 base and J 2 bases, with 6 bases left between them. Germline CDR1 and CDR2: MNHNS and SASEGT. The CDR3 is CASSEVAAYNEQFF. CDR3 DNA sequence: TGTGCCAGCAGTGAAGTGGCAGCCTACAATGAGCAGTTCTTC.

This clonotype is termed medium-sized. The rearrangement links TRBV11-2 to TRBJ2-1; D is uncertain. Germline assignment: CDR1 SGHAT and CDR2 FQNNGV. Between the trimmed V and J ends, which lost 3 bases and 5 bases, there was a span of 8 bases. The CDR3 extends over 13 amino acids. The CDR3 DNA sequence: TGTGCCAGCAGCTTCTCCAGAAACAATGAGCAGTTCTTC. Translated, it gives CASSFSRNNEQFF.